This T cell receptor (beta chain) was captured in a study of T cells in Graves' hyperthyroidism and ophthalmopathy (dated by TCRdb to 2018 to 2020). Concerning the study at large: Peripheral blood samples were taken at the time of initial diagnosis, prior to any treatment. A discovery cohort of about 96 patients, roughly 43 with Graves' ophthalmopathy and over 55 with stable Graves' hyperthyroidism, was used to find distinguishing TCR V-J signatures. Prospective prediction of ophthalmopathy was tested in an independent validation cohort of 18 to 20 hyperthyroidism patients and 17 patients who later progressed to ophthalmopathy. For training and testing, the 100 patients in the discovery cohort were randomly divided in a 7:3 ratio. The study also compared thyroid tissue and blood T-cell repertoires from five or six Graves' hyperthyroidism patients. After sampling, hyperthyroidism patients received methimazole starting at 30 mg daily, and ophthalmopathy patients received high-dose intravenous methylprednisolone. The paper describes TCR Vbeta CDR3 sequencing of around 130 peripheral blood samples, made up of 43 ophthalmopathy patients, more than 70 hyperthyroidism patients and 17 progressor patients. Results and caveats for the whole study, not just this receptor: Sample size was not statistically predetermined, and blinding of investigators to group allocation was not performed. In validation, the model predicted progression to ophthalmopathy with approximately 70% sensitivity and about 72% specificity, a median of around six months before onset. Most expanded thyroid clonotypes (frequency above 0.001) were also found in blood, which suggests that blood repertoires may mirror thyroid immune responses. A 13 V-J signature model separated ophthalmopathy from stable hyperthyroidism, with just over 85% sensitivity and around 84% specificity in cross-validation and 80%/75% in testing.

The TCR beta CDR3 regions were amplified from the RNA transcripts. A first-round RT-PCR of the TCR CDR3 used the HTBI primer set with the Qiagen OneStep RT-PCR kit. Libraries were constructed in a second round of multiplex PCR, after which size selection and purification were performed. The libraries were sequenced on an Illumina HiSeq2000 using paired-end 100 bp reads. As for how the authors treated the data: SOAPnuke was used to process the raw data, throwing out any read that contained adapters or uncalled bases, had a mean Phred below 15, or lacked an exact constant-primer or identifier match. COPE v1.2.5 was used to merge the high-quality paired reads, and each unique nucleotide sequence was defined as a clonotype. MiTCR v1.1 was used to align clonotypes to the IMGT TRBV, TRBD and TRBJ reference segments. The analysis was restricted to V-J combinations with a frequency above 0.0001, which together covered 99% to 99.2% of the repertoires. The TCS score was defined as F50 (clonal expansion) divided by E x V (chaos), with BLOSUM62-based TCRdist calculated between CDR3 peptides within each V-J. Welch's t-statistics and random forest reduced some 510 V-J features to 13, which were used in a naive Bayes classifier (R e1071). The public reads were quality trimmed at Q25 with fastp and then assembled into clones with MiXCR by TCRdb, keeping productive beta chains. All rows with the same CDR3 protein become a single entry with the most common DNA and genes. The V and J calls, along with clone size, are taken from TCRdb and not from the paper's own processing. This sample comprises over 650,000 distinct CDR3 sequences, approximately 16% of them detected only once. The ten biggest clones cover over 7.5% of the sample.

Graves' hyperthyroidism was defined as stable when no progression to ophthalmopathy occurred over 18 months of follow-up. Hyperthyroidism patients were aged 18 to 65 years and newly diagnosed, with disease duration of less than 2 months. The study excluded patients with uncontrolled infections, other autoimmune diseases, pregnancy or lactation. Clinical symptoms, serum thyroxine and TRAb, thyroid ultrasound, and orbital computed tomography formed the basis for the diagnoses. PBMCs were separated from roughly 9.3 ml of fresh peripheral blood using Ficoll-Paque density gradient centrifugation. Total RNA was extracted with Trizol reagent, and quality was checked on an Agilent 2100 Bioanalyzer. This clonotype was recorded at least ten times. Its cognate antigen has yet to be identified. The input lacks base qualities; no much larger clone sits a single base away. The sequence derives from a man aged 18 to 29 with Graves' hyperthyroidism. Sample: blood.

Read as DNA, the sequence is TGTGCCAGCAGCTTAGATCTAGCGGGGCAAGAGACCCAGTACTTC. It encodes CASSLDLAGQETQYF. The sequence is built from TRBV7-2 and TRBJ2-5, with 9 middle bases fitting TRBD2. Germline trimming: 1 base from V, 2 bases from J; junction bases outside gene matches: 2. From cysteine to phenylalanine, the CDR3 is 15 amino acids long. Only the CDR3 part of the read is kept: 45 bases, read in frame from the first base. From the germline V gene, CDR1 is SGHTA and CDR2 is FQGNSA. With the portions outside the CDR3 filled from the reference TRBV7-2 and TRBJ2-5 genes, the complete variable region becomes GAGVSQSPSNKVTEKGKDVELRCDPISGHTALYWYRQSLGQGLEFLIYFQGNSAPDKSGLPSDRFSAERTGGSVSTLTIQRTQQEDSAVYLCASSLDLAGQETQYFGPGTRLLVL.